This T cell receptor (beta chain) was recovered during a study of coeliac disease. The study, taken as a whole, reports: In active celiac disease, intraepithelial and lamina propria TRB and TRG repertoires were less clonal than controls. Intraepithelial and lamina propria fractions were not highly pure, so cross-contamination was possible. Few TRB amino acid sequences were shared between samples; most were unique. Known gliadin-specific TRB sequences: about 45% of the 18 coeliac samples, only 1 of 6 controls.

Per germline, CDR1 KGHSH and CDR2 LQKENI. CDR3 length: 14 residues. The V and J ends lost 6 bases and 8 bases, in that order; junction bases with no gene match: 8. As regards this clone: Its specificity is unknown.

The table came from immunoSEQ multiplex PCR; TCRdb's copy has only in-frame clones and leaves some out. The data contain 4,000 to 5,500 clones, around 72% of them singletons. V usage is TRBV18 and J usage is TRBJ2-1, with 9 bases identical to TRBD1. Specimen: lymphocytes from the gut lamina propria. This clonotype originated in a young man with celiac disease on a gluten-free diet. This chain's CDR3 is CASSGTGFSDEQFF. DNA of the CDR3: TGTGCCAGCTCGGGGACAGGGTTTAGCGATGAGCAGTTCTTC.